Described below is a single T cell receptor beta chain sequence and its context. The data stem from a study of control samples from healthy donors and cancer patients. Here immunoSEQ multiplex PCR was the method, and the copy in TCRdb shows in-frame clones only, minus some. The sample yields 100,000 to 150,000 clones, around 87% seen once. Sequenced material: blood. The sequence came from a man aged 55 to 70 in good health.

This CDR3 reads CASSLVPSPTNEKLFF. In DNA, the CDR3 is TGCGCCAGCAGCTTGGTTCCTTCCCCAACTAATGAAAAACTGTTTTTT. The V and J genes are TRBV5-1 and TRBJ1-4, with no clear D. The CDR3 is made up of 16 amino acids. Germline lookup yields CDR1 SGHRS and CDR2 YFSETQ. Trimming pared 0 bases from V and 0 bases from J, leaving 9 bases between.